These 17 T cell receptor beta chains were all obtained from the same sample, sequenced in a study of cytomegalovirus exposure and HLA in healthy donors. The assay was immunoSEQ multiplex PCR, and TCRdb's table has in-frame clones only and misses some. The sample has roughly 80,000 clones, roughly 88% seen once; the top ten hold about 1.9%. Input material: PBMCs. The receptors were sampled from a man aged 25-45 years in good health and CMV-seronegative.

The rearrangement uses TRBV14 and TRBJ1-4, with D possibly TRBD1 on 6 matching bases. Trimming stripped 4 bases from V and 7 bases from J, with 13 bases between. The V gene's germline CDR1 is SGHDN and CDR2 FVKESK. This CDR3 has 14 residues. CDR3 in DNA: TGTGCCAGCAGCCGACCAGGGGTTTCTGAAAAACTGTTTTTT. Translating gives CASSRPGVSEKLFF.

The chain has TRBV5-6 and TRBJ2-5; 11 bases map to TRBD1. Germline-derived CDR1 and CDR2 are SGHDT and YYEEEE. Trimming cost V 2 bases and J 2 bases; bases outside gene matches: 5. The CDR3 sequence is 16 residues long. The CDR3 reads CASSFGTGGYQETQYF. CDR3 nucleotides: TGTGCCAGCAGCTTCGGGACAGGGGGTTATCAAGAGACCCAGTACTTC. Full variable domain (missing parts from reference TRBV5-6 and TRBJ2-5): DAGVTQSPTHLIKTRGQQVTLRCSPKSGHDTVSWYQQALGQGPQFIFQYYEEEERQRGNFPDRFSGHQFPNYSSELNVNALLLGDSALYLCASSFGTGGYQETQYFGPGTRLLVL.

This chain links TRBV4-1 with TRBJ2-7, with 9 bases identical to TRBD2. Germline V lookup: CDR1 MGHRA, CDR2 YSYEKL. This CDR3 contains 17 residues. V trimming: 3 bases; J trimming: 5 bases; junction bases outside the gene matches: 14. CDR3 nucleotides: TGCGCCAGCAGCCATATACCGGGACTAGCAACGTCCCACGAGCAGTACTTC. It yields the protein CASSHIPGLATSHEQYF.

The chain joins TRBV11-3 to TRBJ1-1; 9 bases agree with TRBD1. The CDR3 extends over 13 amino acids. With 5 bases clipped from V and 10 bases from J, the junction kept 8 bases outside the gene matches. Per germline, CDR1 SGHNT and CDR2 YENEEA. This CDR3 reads CASSPGQGSGAFF. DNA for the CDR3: TGTGCCAGCAGCCCAGGACAGGGGTCCGGAGCTTTCTTT.

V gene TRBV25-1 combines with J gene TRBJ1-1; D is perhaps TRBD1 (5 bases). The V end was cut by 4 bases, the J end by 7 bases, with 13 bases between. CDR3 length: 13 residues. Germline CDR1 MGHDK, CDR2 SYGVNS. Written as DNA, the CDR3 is TGTGCCAGCAGTGGCACAGGTCCACGTGAAGCTTTCTTT. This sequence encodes CASSGTGPREAFF. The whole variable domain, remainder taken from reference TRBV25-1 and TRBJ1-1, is EADIYQTPRYLVIGTGKKITLECSQTMGHDKMYWYQQDPGMELHLIHYSYGVNSTEKGDLSSESTVSRIRTEHFPLTLESARPSHTSQYLCASSGTGPREAFFGQGTRLTVV.

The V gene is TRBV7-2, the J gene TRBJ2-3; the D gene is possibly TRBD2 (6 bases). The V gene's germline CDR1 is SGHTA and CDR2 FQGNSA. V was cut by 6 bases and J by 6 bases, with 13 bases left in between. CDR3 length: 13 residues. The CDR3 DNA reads TGTGCCAGCAGACGGGACTTAGGCGATACGCAGTATTTT. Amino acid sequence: CASRRDLGDTQYF.

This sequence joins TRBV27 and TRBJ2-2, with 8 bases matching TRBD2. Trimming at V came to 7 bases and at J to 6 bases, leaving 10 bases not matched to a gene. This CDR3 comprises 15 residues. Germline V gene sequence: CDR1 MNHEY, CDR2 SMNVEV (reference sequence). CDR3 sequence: CASTGGGSDAGELFF. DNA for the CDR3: TGTGCCAGCACCGGGGGGGGTTCAGATGCCGGGGAGCTGTTTTTT.

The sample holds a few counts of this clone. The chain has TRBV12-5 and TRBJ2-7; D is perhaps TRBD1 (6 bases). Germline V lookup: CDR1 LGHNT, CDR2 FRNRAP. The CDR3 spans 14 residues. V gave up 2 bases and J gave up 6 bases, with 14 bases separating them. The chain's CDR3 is CASGLQGQPSEQYF. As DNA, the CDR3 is TGTGCTAGTGGTTTGCAGGGACAACCTTCCGAGCAGTACTTC.

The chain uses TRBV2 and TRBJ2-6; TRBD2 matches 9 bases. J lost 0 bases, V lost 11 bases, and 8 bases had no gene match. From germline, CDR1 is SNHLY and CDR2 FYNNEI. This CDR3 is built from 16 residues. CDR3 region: CAGGGVLGSGANVLTF. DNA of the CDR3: TGTGCCGGCGGGGGGGTATTAGGCTCTGGGGCCAACGTCCTGACTTTC.

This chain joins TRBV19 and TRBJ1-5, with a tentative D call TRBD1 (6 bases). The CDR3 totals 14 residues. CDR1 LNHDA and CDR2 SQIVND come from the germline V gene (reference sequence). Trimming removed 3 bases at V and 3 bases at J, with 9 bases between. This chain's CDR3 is CASSMTGPNQPQHF. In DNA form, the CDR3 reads TGTGCCAGTAGTATGACAGGACCCAATCAGCCCCAGCATTTT.

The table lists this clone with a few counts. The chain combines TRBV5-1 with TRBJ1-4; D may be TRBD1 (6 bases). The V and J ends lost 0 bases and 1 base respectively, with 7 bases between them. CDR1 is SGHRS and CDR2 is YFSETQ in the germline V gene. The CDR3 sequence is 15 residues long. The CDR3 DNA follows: TGCGCCAGCAGCTTGGCCAGGGGAACTAATGAAAAACTGTTTTTT. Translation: CASSLARGTNEKLFF.

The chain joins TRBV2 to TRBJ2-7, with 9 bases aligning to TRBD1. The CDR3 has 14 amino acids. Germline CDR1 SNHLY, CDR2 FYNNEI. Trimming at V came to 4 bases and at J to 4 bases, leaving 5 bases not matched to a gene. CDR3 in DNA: TGTGCCAGCAGTGGGGCAGGACAGGGGTACGAGCAGTACTTC. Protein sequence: CASSGAGQGYEQYF. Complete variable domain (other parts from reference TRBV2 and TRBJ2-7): EPEVTQTPSHQVTQMGQEVILRCVPISNHLYFYWYRQILGQKVEFLVSFYNNEISEKSEIFDDQFSVERPDGSNFTLKIRSTKLEDSAMYFCASSGAGQGYEQYFGPGTRLTVT.

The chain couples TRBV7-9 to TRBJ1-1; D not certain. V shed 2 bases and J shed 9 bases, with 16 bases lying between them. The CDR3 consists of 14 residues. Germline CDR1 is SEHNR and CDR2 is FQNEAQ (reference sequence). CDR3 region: CASSLQGVQVKAFF. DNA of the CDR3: TGTGCCAGCAGCTTACAAGGTGTCCAGGTGAAAGCTTTCTTT. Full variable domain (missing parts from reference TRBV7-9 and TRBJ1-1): DTGVSQNPRHKITKRGQNVTFRCDPISEHNRLYWYRQTLGQGPEFLTYFQNEAQLEKSRLLSDRFSAERPKGSFSTLEIQRTEQGDSAMYLCASSLQGVQVKAFFGQGTRLTVV.

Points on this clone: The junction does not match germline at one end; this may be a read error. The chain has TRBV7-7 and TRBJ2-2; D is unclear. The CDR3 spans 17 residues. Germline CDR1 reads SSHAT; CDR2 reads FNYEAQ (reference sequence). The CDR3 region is CASSLGVSSGRTGELFF. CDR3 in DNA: TGTGCTAGCAGCTTAGGAGTTAGTTCAGGCCGGACCGGGGAGCTGTTTTTT.

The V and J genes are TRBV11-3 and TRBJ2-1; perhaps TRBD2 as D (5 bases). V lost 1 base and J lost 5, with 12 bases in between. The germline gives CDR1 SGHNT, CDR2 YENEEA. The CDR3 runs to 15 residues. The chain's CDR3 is CASSLASLRDNEQFF. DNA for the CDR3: TGTGCCAGCAGCTTAGCTTCCTTGCGGGACAATGAGCAGTTCTTC.

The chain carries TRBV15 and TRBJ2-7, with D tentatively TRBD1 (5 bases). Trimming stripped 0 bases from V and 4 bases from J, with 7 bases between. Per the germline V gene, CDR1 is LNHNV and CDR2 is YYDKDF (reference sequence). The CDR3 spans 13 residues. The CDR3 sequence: CATSRDSGYEQYF. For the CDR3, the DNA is TGTGCCACCAGCAGAGATTCAGGGTACGAGCAGTACTTC.

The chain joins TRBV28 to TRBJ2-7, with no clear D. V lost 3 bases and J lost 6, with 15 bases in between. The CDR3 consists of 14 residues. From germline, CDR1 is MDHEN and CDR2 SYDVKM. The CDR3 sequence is CASSFALSLREQYF. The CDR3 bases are TGTGCCAGCAGTTTTGCCCTTTCCCTACGCGAGCAGTACTTC.